Here is one TCR beta chain with its context. Its antigen is unknown. The data were produced by immunoSEQ multiplex PCR, yet TCRdb's version contains in-frame clones alone and is incomplete. The sample lists roughly 70,000 clones, around 80% seen once, with around 2.3% in the top ten. The germline V gene encodes CDR1 SNHLY and CDR2 FYNNEI. V lost 6 bases and J lost 3, with 15 bases in between. The CDR3 totals 15 residues. These data are taken from a study of glioma-infiltrating T cells after dendritic cell vaccination. Study-wide context: Dendritic cells derived from monocytes and pulsed with autologous tumor lysate formed the vaccine. Study-level results: Survival was not directly related to TCR clonality in these patients.

This receptor was taken from a human donor with glioblastoma. V and J are TRBV2 and TRBJ2-1; D call uncertain. The sequencing here drew on blood, taken before dendritic cell vaccination. The CDR3 DNA reads as TGTGCCAGCAGGCCCGGCGGCGGTTACTACAATGAGCAGTTCTTC. It is translated as CASRPGGGYYNEQFF.